This note documents a single T cell receptor (beta chain) sequence. This sample is part of a study of blood T cell repertoires in COVID-19. The assay was immunoSEQ multiplex PCR, and TCRdb's table has in-frame clones only and misses some. The data show about 220,000 clones, with over 75% seen just once and about 1.9% held by the top ten. This CDR3 has 15 amino acids. Germline-derived CDR1 and CDR2 are LGHDT and YNNKEL (reference sequence). Trimming shortened V by 6 bases and J by 10 bases, and 24 bases separated the two germline ends. The chain links TRBV3-1 (or the pseudogene TRBV3-2) to TRBJ1-1; perhaps TRBD1 as D (5 bases). This receptor was identified in a man aged 35 to 55 with active or convalescent COVID-19. Sample: peripheral blood. CDR3 region: CASRITGWRGAVAFF. CDR3 bases: TGTGCCAGCAGAATTACAGGATGGAGGGGTGCGGTAGCTTTCTTT.